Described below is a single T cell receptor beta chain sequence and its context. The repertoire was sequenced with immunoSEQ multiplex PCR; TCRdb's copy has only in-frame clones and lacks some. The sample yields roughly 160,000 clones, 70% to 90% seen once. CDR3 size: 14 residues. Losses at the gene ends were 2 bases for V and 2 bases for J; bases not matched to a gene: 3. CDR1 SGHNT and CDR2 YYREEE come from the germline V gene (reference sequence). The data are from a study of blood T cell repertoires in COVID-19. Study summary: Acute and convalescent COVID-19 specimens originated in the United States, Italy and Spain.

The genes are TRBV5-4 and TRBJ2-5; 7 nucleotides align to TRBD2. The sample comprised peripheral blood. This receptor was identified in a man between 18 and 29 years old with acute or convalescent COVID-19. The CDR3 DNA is TGTGCCAGCAGCTTCGGGGGGTTTCAAGAGACCCAGTACTTC. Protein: CASSFGGFQETQYF. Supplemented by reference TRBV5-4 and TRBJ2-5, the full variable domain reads ETGVTQSPTHLIKTRGQQVTLRCSSQSGHNTVSWYQQALGQGPQFIFQYYREEENGRGNFPPRFSGLQFPNYSSELNVNALELDDSALYLCASSFGGFQETQYFGPGTRLLVL.